These T cell receptor beta chains were read from a single sample in a study of tumor-infiltrating lymphocytes in localized non-small cell lung cancer. Assay used: immunoSEQ multiplex PCR; TCRdb lists only in-frame clones, some missing. The sample gives over 10,000 clones, approximately 85% of which show up once; about 4% is in the top ten. Sequencing was carried out using uninvolved lung tissue not adjacent to the tumor. These receptor sequences come from a human donor with non-small cell lung cancer. CDR3s leave out the opening cysteine and the closing phenylalanine or tryptophan. D genes are given only for firm matches.

j_call d_call v_call cdr3_aa
TRBJ1-2 - TRBV13 ASSSLDRNYYGYT
TRBJ1-1 TRBD1 TRBV30 AWSTQGASNTEAF
TRBJ1-1 TRBD1 TRBV9 ASSAGGTEAF
TRBJ2-2 - TRBV27 ASSLRGGGDTGELF
TRBJ2-3 - TRBV10-3 ATKGFEGDTQY
TRBJ1-2 - TRBV2 ASSEGSRVYGYT
TRBJ2-5 - TRBV7-9 ASSRLSGDRD
TRBJ2-7 TRBD2 TRBV19 ASSLGTSGSGEQY
TRBJ2-1 TRBD1 TRBV9 ASSVAGQSNNEQF
TRBJ1-4 - TRBV27 ASSSAGAGRNEKLF
TRBJ1-1 - TRBV28 ASSFGGRTSRAF
TRBJ2-7 - TRBV7-6 ASSLASAGEKY
TRBJ1-4 TRBD1 TRBV2 ASSLDRVIGETNEKLF
TRBJ2-2 - TRBV11-2 ASSPINGELF
TRBJ1-1 - TRBV4-1 ASSQDRTTRRTEAF
TRBJ1-1 TRBD1 TRBV6-5 ASSPTWAGGAF
TRBJ1-4 - TRBV6-6 ASSWYPGDEKLF
TRBJ2-1 TRBD2 TRBV7-8 ASSLSPGLAGGPGGSYNEQF
TRBJ1-6 TRBD1 TRBV18 ASSPRGTGDGSPLH
TRBJ1-1 - TRBV6-6 ASSYAPGNTEAF
TRBJ2-7 - TRBV13 ASSLGRAGRYEQY
TRBJ2-1 - TRBV25-1 ASSEYGEQFVNEQF
TRBJ2-3 - TRBV29-1 SVGVYSSTDTQY
TRBJ2-2 TRBD2 TRBV7-6 ASSIGLAGAAGTGELF
TRBJ1-1 - TRBV5-4 ASSSPPPNTEAF
TRBJ1-2 TRBD1 TRBV30 ASPGQGQTGGYT
TRBJ1-2 - TRBV6-1 ASLLQGTYGYT
TRBJ2-5 TRBD1 TRBV5-4 ASSPGTGAQETQY
TRBJ2-1 - TRBV10-2 ASNKEDEQF
TRBJ2-5 - TRBV9 ASSGGKAETQY
TRBJ1-2 TRBD1 TRBV15 ATSPQGGQGYT
TRBJ2-5 - TRBV11-2 ASSWEWQDQETQY
TRBJ2-3 - TRBV7-9 ASSSRGRLTDTQY
TRBJ1-2 - TRBV7-2 ASSRSQGPYGYT
TRBJ1-4 - TRBV5-5 ASTLDHLRNEKLF